The sequence of this TCR beta chain was determined in a study of cytomegalovirus exposure and HLA in healthy donors. The PCR had 60 Vbeta and 13 Jbeta primers. The table came from immunoSEQ multiplex PCR; TCRdb's copy has only in-frame clones and leaves some out. The profile covers hundreds of thousands of clones, with around four fifths appearing a single time and less than 3% taken by the ten largest. V was cut by 1 base and J by 4 bases, with 8 bases left in between. This CDR3 is 13 amino acids long. CDR1 GTSNPN and CDR2 SVGIG come from the germline V gene (reference sequence). With respect to this clone: The sample contains more than one DNA sequence encoding this CDR3.

The sample comprised PBMCs. V is TRBV30 and J is TRBJ1-5; no definite D call. The TCR sequence derives from a woman in her fifties or sixties in good health and CMV-seropositive. CDR3 in DNA: TGTGCCTGGAGTGGGGGAGGAAATCAGCCCCAGCATTTT. It yields the protein CAWSGGGNQPQHF.